Following are 9 T cell receptor beta chains from one sample sequenced in a study of blood T cell repertoires in COVID-19. Sequencing was performed with immunoSEQ multiplex PCR; in TCRdb, only in-frame clones are kept and a portion is missing. The repertoire holds around 280,000 clones, with about nine tenths as singletons. Sequencing input: peripheral blood. Receptors originate from a woman in her twenties or thirties with COVID-19, enrolled during active disease.

V is TRBV28 and J is TRBJ2-7, with 10 bases fitting TRBD2. J lost 0 bases, V lost 10 bases, and 3 bases had no gene match. Per the germline V gene, CDR1 is MDHEN and CDR2 is SYDVKM. The length of the CDR3 is 13 residues. This CDR3 reads CATGLAVSYEQYF. The DNA of the CDR3 is TGTGCCACCGGACTAGCGGTCTCCTACGAGCAGTACTTC.

The chain couples TRBV24-1 to TRBJ2-7; D perhaps matches TRBD1 (6 bases). CDR3 length equals 13 residues. The V end lost 6 bases, the J end lost 8 bases, and 16 bases lay between the germline ends. The germline V gene has CDR1 KGHDR and CDR2 SFDVKD. The CDR3 DNA is TGTGCCACCAGTAGAAGGGGGTCTCTACAGCAGTACTTC. This translates into CATSRRGSLQQYF.

The chain combines TRBV24-1 with TRBJ2-2, with 9 bases lining up with TRBD1. From germline, CDR1 is KGHDR and CDR2 SFDVKD. This CDR3 comprises 17 residues. J gave up 3 bases and V 1 base, and 5 bases lay outside the gene matches. For the CDR3, the DNA is TGTGCCACCAGTGATTTTACAGGGGGCTTGGACACCGGGGAGCTGTTTTTT. Translated, it gives CATSDFTGGLDTGELFF.

The chain has TRBV12-3 or TRBV12-4 and TRBJ2-4; D remains ambiguous. The CDR3 is 13 amino acids. The V and J ends lost 3 bases and 4 bases respectively, with 7 bases between them. DNA of the CDR3: TGTGCCAGCAGTTTGAGGAGTAAAAACATTCAGTACTTC. It encodes CASSLRSKNIQYF.

This clone appeared a single time. The J gene is TRBJ1-3, the V gene TRBV6-5; D not certain. Germline loops: CDR1 MNHEY, CDR2 SVGAGI. Trimming removed 8 bases from V and 3 bases from J, with 11 bases in between. This CDR3 has 13 residues. The CDR3 nucleotides read TGTGCCAGCTCGGGAAGTCTTGGAAACACCATATATTTT. Its translation is CASSGSLGNTIYF.

This clone appeared many times. The rearrangement joins TRBV6-5 to TRBJ1-5, with D perhaps TRBD1 (6 bases). Trimming removed 6 bases at V and 9 bases at J, with 18 bases between. The CDR3 is 14 residues long. Germline-derived CDR1 and CDR2 are MNHEY and SVGAGI. CDR3 sequence: CASRPTTGIRPQHF. Here the CDR3 DNA reads TGTGCCAGCAGGCCGACTACAGGGATACGGCCCCAGCATTTT.

The chain combines TRBV30 with TRBJ2-5, with TRBD1 matching over 11 bases. Germline CDR1 GTSNPN, CDR2 SVGIG (reference sequence). The CDR3 is made up of 14 amino acids. J lost 5 bases, V lost 2 bases, and 4 bases had no gene match. CDR3 nucleotides: TGTGCCTGGAGTCTGGACAGGGGGCAGGAGACCCAGTACTTC. The encoded protein is CAWSLDRGQETQYF.

J is TRBJ2-7 and V is TRBV10-3; 7 nucleotides agree with TRBD1. The germline CDR1 and CDR2 sequences are ENHRY and SYGVKD. The ends lost 2 bases at V and 2 bases at J; junction bases unmatched: 9. This CDR3 is built from 16 residues. The CDR3 here is CAISEEGGVLTYEQYF. CDR3 DNA sequence: TGTGCCATCAGTGAGGAAGGGGGCGTATTGACCTACGAGCAGTACTTC.

This clone has more than one count but fewer than ten. The chain links TRBV30 to TRBJ2-7; possibly TRBD1 for D (6 bases). This CDR3 contains 12 residues. The germline CDR1 and CDR2 sequences are GTSNPN and SVGIG (reference sequence). The V gene lost 6 bases and the J gene lost 5 bases, with 14 bases spanning the gap. This CDR3 is CACHRVSDEQYF. The CDR3 nucleotides read TGTGCCTGTCACAGGGTGTCTGACGAGCAGTACTTC.